The rows below give T cell receptor beta chains drawn from one sample of a study of Ad26.COV2.S vaccination and SARS-CoV-2 variants. Only in-frame clones appear in the TCRdb table, and some are missing; sequencing was by immunoSEQ multiplex PCR. The sample consists of hundreds of thousands of clones, roughly 89% of them appearing once. The source material was peripheral blood, sampled in a trial of Ad26.COV2.S vaccine versus placebo. All receptors come from a person between 18 and 59 years old who received the Ad26.COV2.S COVID-19 vaccine or a placebo. Each CDR3 is given with its conserved first and last residue. The D gene is left open where the match is weak. For some rows the clone size is stated as once, few or many, or as a class when expanded; others skip it.

j_gene	abundance	d_gene	v_gene	CDR3nt	CDR3aa
TRBJ2-3	once	TRBD2	TRBV7-2	TGTGCCAGCAGCTTAGAAGCAAGCGGGGAAAGGTATTTT	CASSLEASGERYF
TRBJ2-1	-	TRBD2	TRBV7-8	TGTGCCAGCAGCCTAGCGGGAGGGTACAATGAGCAGTTCTTC	CASSLAGGYNEQFF
TRBJ1-4	-	-	TRBV27	TGTGCCAGCAGGGGGCGAAGAAATGAAAAACTGTTTTTT	CASRGRRNEKLFF
TRBJ2-1	-	-	TRBV5-4	TGTGCCAGCAGCGGCCGACAAGGGGGGAAGGGGGAGCAGTTCTTC	CASSGRQGGKGEQFF
TRBJ1-3	-	TRBD1	TRBV25-1	TGTGCCACAGAACATGGGGGCCAATGGGACAGCGGAAACACCATATATTTT	CATEHGGQWDSGNTIYF
TRBJ2-4	-	-	TRBV30	TGTGCCTGGAGTACCGGGGGTCTTCTCGGCATTCAGTACTTC	CAWSTGGLLGIQYF
TRBJ2-5	-	-	TRBV4-3	TGCGCCAGCAGCCAAGATCGGGGCAGGGGAGGGACCCAGTACTTC	CASSQDRGRGGTQYF
TRBJ1-1	-	-	TRBV19	TGTGCCAGTAATTGGCAGGGGAAAAACGGGGGGGAAGCTTTCTTT	CASNWQGKNGGEAFF
TRBJ2-5	-	-	TRBV15	TGTGCCACCAGCCACGACCTATTGGACTCCGTGGGGGAGACCCAGTACTTC	CATSHDLLDSVGETQYF
TRBJ1-2	-	-	TRBV7-9	TGTGCCAGCAGCTGGGACGGGGCTAACTATGGCTACACCTTC	CASSWDGANYGYTF
TRBJ1-5	few	-	TRBV21-1	TGTGCCAGCCCGAAGTGGGGGCCAGGGGGTCAATCCCAGCATTTT	CASPKWGPGGQSQHF
TRBJ1-3	-	-	TRBV5-4	TGTGCCAGCAGCTTGGGGGGACAACCCTCTGGAAACACCATATATTTT	CASSLGGQPSGNTIYF
TRBJ2-5	-	-	TRBV4-2	TGTGCCAGCAGCCGGGGGACAGCGGGTCAAGAGACCCAGTACTTC	CASSRGTAGQETQYF
TRBJ1-6	-	TRBD1	TRBV9	TGTGCCAGCAGTAGGACAGGGGGTCAGAATTCACCCCTCCACTTT	CASSRTGGQNSPLHF
TRBJ2-1	-	TRBD2	TRBV5-4	TGTGCCAGCAGCAGATCACTAGCGGAGGCACTCAATGAGCAGTTCTTC	CASSRSLAEALNEQFF
TRBJ2-5	-	TRBD2	TRBV13	TGTGCCAGCAGCTTAAAATTTGAGGGGACTAGGGACCAAGAGACCCAGTACTTC	CASSLKFEGTRDQETQYF
TRBJ1-5	-	TRBD1	TRBV27	TGTGCCAGCAGTTTGTTCGGGACAGTTAATCAGCCCCAGCATTTT	CASSLFGTVNQPQHF
TRBJ1-2	-	-	TRBV9	TGTGCCAGTTCCCGGACGGGGGCGGATGGCTACACCTTC	CASSRTGADGYTF
TRBJ2-3	-	-	TRBV2	TGTGCCAGCAGTGATCTAGGATCAGGAACAGATACGCAGTATTTT	CASSDLGSGTDTQYF
TRBJ1-2	-	-	TRBV5-6	TGTGCCAGCAGCTTCCAGGGTCGGACGGATGGCTACACCTTC	CASSFQGRTDGYTF
TRBJ1-5	-	-	TRBV6-5	TGTGCCAGCATTCAGAGGGGTAGCAATCAGCCCCAGCATTTT	CASIQRGSNQPQHF
TRBJ2-2	few	-	TRBV5-4	TGTGCCAGCAGCTTGGCCACACCGAACACCGGGGAGCTGTTTTTT	CASSLATPNTGELFF
TRBJ1-4	-	TRBD1	TRBV7-2	TGTGCCAGCAGCTTAGGAAGGACAGGGGAAAATGAAAAACTGTTTTTT	CASSLGRTGENEKLFF
TRBJ2-1	-	TRBD2	TRBV11-3	TGTGCCAGCAGCTTACGGGGCGGGGGACTCTACAATGAGCAGTTCTTC	CASSLRGGGLYNEQFF
TRBJ2-4	many	-	TRBV28	TGTGCCAGCAGTTTATCTCGGACTGCCAAAAACATTCAGTACTTC	CASSLSRTAKNIQYF
TRBJ2-1	-	TRBD1	TRBV3-1/TRBV3-2	TGTGCCAGCAGCCAGAGACAGGGGGCGATTTGCGGCAATGAGCAGTTCTTC	CASSQRQGAICGNEQFF
TRBJ1-2	-	-	TRBV27	TGTGCCAGCAGTTTAACACAACACGCACTCTATGGCTACACCTTC	CASSLTQHALYGYTF
TRBJ2-7	-	-	TRBV6-1	TGTGCCAGCAGTGAATTTATAGGTCCAAGCTCCTACGAGCAGTACTTC	CASSEFIGPSSYEQYF
TRBJ1-4	-	-	TRBV12-3/TRBV12-4	TGTGCCAGCAGTTTCATCTTAAATGAAAAACTGTTTTTT	CASSFILNEKLFF
TRBJ1-1	-	-	TRBV24-1	TGTGCCACCAGTACAGGATGGAACACTGAAGCTTTCTTT	CATSTGWNTEAFF
TRBJ2-3	-	-	TRBV20-1	TGCAGTGCTATTCCCGTTGGTACGCAGTATTTT	CSAIPVGTQYF
TRBJ2-2	-	-	TRBV10-3	TGTGCCATCAGTGAGGGCAGGGTAGCAGAAAAGACTGGACGTAGCACCGGGGAGCTGTTTTTT	CAISEGRVAEKTGRSTGELFF
TRBJ2-2	-	-	TRBV2	TGTGCCAGCAGTGAACCGTCCGGCCTCCCCGGGGAGCTGTTTTTT	CASSEPSGLPGELFF
TRBJ2-3	-	-	TRBV7-3	TGTGCCAGCAGCTACACAGGGTCCACAGATACGCAGTATTTT	CASSYTGSTDTQYF
TRBJ1-6	-	TRBD1	TRBV4-3	TGCGCCAGCAGCCAACACAGGGGAGAGGGGTCACCCCTCCACTTT	CASSQHRGEGSPLHF
TRBJ1-3	-	TRBD1	TRBV3-1/TRBV3-2	TGTGCCAGCAGCTACCGGGCCCAGGGGGCAGCTGGAAACACCATATATTTT	CASSYRAQGAAGNTIYF
TRBJ1-2	-	-	TRBV3-1/TRBV3-2	TGTGCCAGCAGCCCAGCCCTAGGCTACACCTTC	CASSPALGYTF
TRBJ1-1	-	-	TRBV7-9	TGTGCCAGCAGCTTAGAGGTCATGAACACTGAAGCTTTCTTT	CASSLEVMNTEAFF
TRBJ2-5	-	-	TRBV5-1	TGCGCCAGCAGCCCGGGGGCGTGGGAGACCCAGTACTTC	CASSPGAWETQYF
TRBJ2-6	once	TRBD2	TRBV30	TGTGCCTGGAGTGCCCCGGGGGGGCCTGGGGCCAACGTCCTGACTTTC	CAWSAPGGPGANVLTF
TRBJ2-3	-	-	TRBV6-5	TGTGCCACCTTGTTGGCAGATACGCAGTATTTT	CATLLADTQYF
TRBJ2-7	few	-	TRBV15	TGTGCCACCAGCAGAGGCAGCAGAAACTACGAGCAGTACTTC	CATSRGSRNYEQYF
TRBJ1-1	-	-	TRBV18	TGTGCCAGCTCACCATTGCCACAGGGCACTGAAGCTTTCTTT	CASSPLPQGTEAFF
TRBJ2-1	-	TRBD2	TRBV5-1	TGCGCCAGCAGTACTGGACTAGCGGAATACAATGAGCAGTTCTTC	CASSTGLAEYNEQFF
TRBJ1-2	-	TRBD1	TRBV20-1	TGCAGTGCTAGTGGCGACAGGGGGCGCAGGGGCTACACCTTC	CSASGDRGRRGYTF
TRBJ1-6	-	-	TRBV25-1	TGTGCCAGCAGTGCAGGTTCCTATAATTCACCCCTCCACTTT	CASSAGSYNSPLHF
TRBJ2-6	-	-	TRBV5-1	TGCGCCAGCAGCCCGGGCCCCGGGGCCAACGTCCTGACTTTC	CASSPGPGANVLTF